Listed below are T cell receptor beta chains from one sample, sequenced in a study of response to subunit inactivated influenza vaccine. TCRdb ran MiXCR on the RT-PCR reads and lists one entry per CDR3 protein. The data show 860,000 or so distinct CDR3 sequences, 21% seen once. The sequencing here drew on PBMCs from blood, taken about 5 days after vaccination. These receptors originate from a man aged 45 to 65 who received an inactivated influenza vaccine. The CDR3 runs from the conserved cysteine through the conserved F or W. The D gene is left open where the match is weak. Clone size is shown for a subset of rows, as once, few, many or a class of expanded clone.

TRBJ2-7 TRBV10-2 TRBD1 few CASRGQGVGEQYF TGCGCCAGCAGGGGACAGGGGGTAGGCGAGCAGTACTTC
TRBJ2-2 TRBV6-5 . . CASSYSLFFTGELFF TGTGCCAGCAGTTACTCCCTATTTTTCACCGGGGAGCTGTTTTTT
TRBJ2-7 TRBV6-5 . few CASSVGLEQYF TGTGCCAGCAGCGTAGGGCTCGAGCAGTACTTC
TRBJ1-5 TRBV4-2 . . CASSQGADQPQHF TGTGCCAGCAGCCAAGGCGCAGATCAGCCCCAGCATTTT
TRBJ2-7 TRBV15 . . CATSRTRGRAYEQYF TGTGCCACCAGCAGAACCCGGGGCAGGGCCTACGAGCAGTACTTC
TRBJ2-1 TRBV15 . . CATSRDRFLVSYEQFF TGTGCCACCAGCAGAGATCGTTTCCTAGTTTCTTATGAGCAGTTCTTC
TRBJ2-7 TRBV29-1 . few CSVARQAENYEQYF TGCAGCGTTGCGAGACAGGCTGAAAACTACGAGCAGTACTTC
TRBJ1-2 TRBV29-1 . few CSVPMDRNYGYTF TGCAGCGTACCGATGGACAGAAACTATGGCTACACCTTC
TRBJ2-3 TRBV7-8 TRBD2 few CASSTGTSGSRSTDTQYF TGTGCCAGCAGTACCGGGACTAGCGGGAGTCGAAGCACAGATACGCAGTATTTT
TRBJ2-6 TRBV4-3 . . CASSQDPSNSGANVLTF TGCGCCAGCAGCCAAGATCCCTCTAATTCTGGGGCCAACGTCCTGACTTTC
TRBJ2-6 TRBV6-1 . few CASRSPLTGGGVANVLTF TGTGCCAGCAGAAGCCCGCTGACCGGGGGCGGTGTGGCCAACGTCCTGACTTTC
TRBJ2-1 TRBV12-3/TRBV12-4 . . CASSFSRTEGFF TGTGCCAGCAGTTTTTCCCGGACCGAAGGGTTCTTC
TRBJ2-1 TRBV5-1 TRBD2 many CASSSGGPILDSYNEQFF TGCGCCAGCAGTAGCGGGGGGCCTATTCTTGACTCCTACAATGAGCAGTTCTTC
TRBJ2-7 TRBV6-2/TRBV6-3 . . CASSPLSGAFYEQYF TGTGCCAGCAGTCCTCTTTCAGGGGCCTTCTACGAGCAGTACTTC
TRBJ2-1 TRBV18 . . CASSPPMTPAYNEQFF TGTGCCAGCTCACCACCGATGACTCCTGCCTACAATGAGCAGTTCTTC
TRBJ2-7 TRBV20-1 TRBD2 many CSAREDGPAGGSYEQYF TGCAGTGCTAGAGAAGACGGGCCAGCGGGAGGGAGCTACGAGCAGTACTTC
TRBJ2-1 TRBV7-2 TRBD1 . CASSLAGQLSSYNEQFF TGTGCCAGCAGCTTAGCGGGACAGCTGAGCTCCTACAATGAGCAGTTCTTC
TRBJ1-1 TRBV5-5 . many CASSLLPGPTDTEAFF TGTGCCAGCAGCTTGTTGCCAGGGCCCACGGACACTGAAGCTTTCTTT
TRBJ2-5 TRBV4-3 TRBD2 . CASSPGGRGAETQYF TGCGCCAGCAGCCCGGGGGGGCGGGGGGCTGAGACCCAGTACTTC
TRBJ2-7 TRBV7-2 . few CASSRNRGNYEQYF TGTGCCAGCAGCCGAAACCGGGGTAACTACGAGCAGTACTTC
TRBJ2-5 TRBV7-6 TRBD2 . CASSPRTSGGRETQYF TGTGCCAGCAGCCCCCGGACTAGCGGGGGGCGGGAGACCCAGTACTTC
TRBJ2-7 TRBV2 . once CASSDPVYEQYF TGTGCCAGCTCGGACCCCGTGTACGAGCAGTACTTC
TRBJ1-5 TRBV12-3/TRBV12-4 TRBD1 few CASTVGQGRNQPQHF TGTGCCAGCACCGTCGGACAGGGTCGCAATCAGCCCCAGCATTTT
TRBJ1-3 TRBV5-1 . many CASSLADRTGNTIYF TGCGCCAGCAGCTTGGCCGACAGGACTGGAAACACCATATATTTT
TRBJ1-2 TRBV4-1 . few CASSQAHLRGSNYGYTF TGCGCCAGCAGCCAGGCCCACCTTAGGGGAAGTAACTATGGCTACACCTTC
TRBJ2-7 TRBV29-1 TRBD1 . CSVRQGKQYF TGCAGCGTAAGACAGGGAAAGCAGTACTTC
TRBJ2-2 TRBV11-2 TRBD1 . CASSPGQLGTGELFF TGTGCCAGCAGCCCGGGACAGTTGGGCACCGGGGAGCTGTTTTTT
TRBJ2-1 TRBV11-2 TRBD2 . CASSFRGASGRGLGERFF TGTGCCAGCAGCTTCAGGGGGGCTAGCGGGAGGGGACTCGGTGAGCGGTTCTTC
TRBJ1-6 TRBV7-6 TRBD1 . CASSLGQASSPLHF TGTGCCAGCAGCTTGGGACAGGCCAGTTCACCCCTCCACTTT
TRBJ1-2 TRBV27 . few CASSLSRTNYGYTF TGTGCCAGCAGTTTATCTAGAACTAACTATGGCTACACCTTC
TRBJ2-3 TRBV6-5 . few CASSYSTGPDTQYF TGTGCCAGCAGTTACTCAACCGGGCCAGATACGCAGTATTTT
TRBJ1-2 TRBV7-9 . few CASSLAPRNYGYTF TGTGCCAGCAGCTTAGCGCCCCGTAACTATGGCTACACCTTC
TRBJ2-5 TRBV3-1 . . CASSQLRFKETQYF TGTGCCAGCAGCCAATTACGGTTTAAAGAGACCCAGTACTTC
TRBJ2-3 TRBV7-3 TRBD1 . CASSSQGTGTDTQYF TGTGCCAGCAGCTCTCAAGGGACAGGCACAGATACGCAGTATTTT
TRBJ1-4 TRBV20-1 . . CSASLDPSPISATNEKLFF TGCAGTGCTAGTTTGGATCCGTCACCCATTTCCGCAACTAATGAAAAACTGTTTTTT
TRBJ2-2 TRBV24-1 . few CATSGAGSGELFF TGTGCCACCAGTGGTGCGGGGTCCGGGGAGCTGTTTTTT
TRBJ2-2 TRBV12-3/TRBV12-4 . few CAGRRDRTGELFF TGTGCCGGGAGGCGGGATCGCACCGGGGAGCTGTTTTTT
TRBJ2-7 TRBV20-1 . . CSAWVGETYEQYF TGCAGTGCTTGGGTAGGAGAAACCTACGAGCAGTACTTC
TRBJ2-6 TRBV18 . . CASSPVELISGANVLTF TGTGCCAGCTCACCTGTAGAGTTGATCTCTGGGGCCAACGTCCTGACTTTC
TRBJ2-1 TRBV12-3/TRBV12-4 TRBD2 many CASSSGLAPFNEQFF TGTGCCAGCAGCTCCGGACTAGCTCCTTTTAATGAGCAGTTCTTC